This TCR beta chain was captured in a study of shared clonotypes between healthy human individuals. The authors split each subset's genomic DNA evenly across several immunoSEQ plates. Clones were read by immunoSEQ multiplex PCR, and TCRdb kept only the in-frame ones, dropping some. The sample yields about 1.5 million clones, 95% to 99% seen once. The CDR3 sequence is 16 residues long. The V gene's germline CDR1 is SGHRS and CDR2 YFSETQ. V gave up 0 bases and J gave up 5 bases; unmatched junction bases: 10. On this clone itself: Its matching antigen is unknown.

Study-level results: Naive CD4 clonotype sharing across several donors was about 5%. The authors expected sequencing depth to affect clonotype sharing among donors.

The sample was naive CD4+ T cells sorted from blood. Subset in this sample: CD45RA+ positively selected. The clonotype comes from a man in his thirties or forties in good health. V usage is TRBV5-1 and J usage is TRBJ2-5; 7 positions match TRBD1. The CDR3 coding sequence is TGCGCCAGCAGCTTGGGGGGACAGTTCCTTCGGGAGACCCAGTACTTC. Translation gives CASSLGGQFLRETQYF.